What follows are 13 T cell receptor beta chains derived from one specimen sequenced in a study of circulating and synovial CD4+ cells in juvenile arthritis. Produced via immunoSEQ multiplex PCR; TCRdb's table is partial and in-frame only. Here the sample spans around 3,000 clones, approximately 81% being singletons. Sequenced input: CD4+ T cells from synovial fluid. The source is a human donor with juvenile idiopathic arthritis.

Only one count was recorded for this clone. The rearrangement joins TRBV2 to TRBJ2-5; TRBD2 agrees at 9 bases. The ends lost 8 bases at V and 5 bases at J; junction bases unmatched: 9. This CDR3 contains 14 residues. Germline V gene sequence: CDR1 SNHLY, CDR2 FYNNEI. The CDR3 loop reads CASSIAGVGETQYF. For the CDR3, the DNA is TGTGCCAGCTCAATAGCGGGAGTAGGGGAGACCCAGTACTTC. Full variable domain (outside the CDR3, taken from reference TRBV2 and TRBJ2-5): EPEVTQTPSHQVTQMGQEVILRCVPISNHLYFYWYRQILGQKVEFLVSFYNNEISEKSEIFDDQFSVERPDGSNFTLKIRSTKLEDSAMYFCASSIAGVGETQYFGPGTRLLVL.

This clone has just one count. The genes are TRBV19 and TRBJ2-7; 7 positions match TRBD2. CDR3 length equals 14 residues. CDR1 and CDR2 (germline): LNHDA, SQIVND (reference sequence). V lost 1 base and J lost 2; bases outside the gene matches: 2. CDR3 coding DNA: TGTGCCAGTAGTATAGGACGGGGGGCCTACGAGCAGTACTTC. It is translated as CASSIGRGAYEQYF. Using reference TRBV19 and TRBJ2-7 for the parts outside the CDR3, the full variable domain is DGGITQSPKYLFRKEGQNVTLSCEQNLNHDAMYWYRQDPGQGLRLIYYSQIVNDFQKGDIAEGYSVSREKKESFPLTVTSAQKNPTAFYLCASSIGRGAYEQYFGPGTRLTVT.

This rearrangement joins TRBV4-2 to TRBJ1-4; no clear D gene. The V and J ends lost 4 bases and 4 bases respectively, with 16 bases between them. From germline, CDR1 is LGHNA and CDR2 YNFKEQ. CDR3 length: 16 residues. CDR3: CASSPSLPGVNEKLFF. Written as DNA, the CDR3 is TGTGCCAGCAGCCCCTCCTTGCCGGGAGTTAATGAAAAACTGTTTTTT.

Here the CDR3 DNA reads TGTGCCATCAAACTGACTAGCGGGAAAAGTGTCGAGCAGTACTTC. Translating it yields CAIKLTSGKSVEQYF. The chain has TRBV10-3 and TRBJ2-7; 11 nucleotides line up with TRBD2. V dropped 7 bases and J dropped 6; count of bases not matched to a gene: 11. The germline V gene has CDR1 ENHRY and CDR2 SYGVKD. The CDR3 is 15 amino acids.

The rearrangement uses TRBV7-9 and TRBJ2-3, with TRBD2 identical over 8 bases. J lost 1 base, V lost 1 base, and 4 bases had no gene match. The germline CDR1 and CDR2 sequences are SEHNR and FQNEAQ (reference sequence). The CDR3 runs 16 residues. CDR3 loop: CASSLVRTSRTDTQYF. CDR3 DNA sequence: TGTGCCAGCAGCTTAGTTCGGACTAGCCGCACAGATACGCAGTATTTT. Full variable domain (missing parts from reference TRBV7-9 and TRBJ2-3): DTGVSQNPRHKITKRGQNVTFRCDPISEHNRLYWYRQTLGQGPEFLTYFQNEAQLEKSRLLSDRFSAERPKGSFSTLEIQRTEQGDSAMYLCASSLVRTSRTDTQYFGPGTRLTVL.

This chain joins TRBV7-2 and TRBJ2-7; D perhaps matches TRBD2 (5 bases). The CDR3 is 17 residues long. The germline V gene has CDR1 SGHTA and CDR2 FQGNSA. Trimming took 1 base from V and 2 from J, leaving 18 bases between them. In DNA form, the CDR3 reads TGTGCCAGCAGCTTAGGGGCCGCGGGCAGATCCACCTACGAGCAGTACTTC. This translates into CASSLGAAGRSTYEQYF.

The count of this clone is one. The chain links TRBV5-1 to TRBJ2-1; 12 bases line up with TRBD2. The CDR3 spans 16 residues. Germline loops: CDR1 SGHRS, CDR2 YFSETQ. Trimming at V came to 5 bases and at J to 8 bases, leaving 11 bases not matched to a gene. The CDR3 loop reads CASSFGVLAGGDEQFF. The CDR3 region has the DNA TGCGCCAGCAGTTTTGGTGTCCTAGCGGGGGGGGATGAGCAGTTCTTC.

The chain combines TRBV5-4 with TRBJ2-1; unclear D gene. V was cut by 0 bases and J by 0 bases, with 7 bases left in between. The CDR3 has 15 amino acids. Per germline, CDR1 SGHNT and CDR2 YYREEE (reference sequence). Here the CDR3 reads CASSLVASSYNEQFF. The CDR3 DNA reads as TGTGCCAGCAGCTTGGTGGCAAGCTCCTACAATGAGCAGTTCTTC.

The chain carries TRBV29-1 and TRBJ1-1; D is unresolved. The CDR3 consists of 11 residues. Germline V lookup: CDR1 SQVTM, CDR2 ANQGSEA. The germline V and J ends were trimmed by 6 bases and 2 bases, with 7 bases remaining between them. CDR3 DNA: TGCAGCGTGGCGGTAAACACTGAAGCTTTCTTT. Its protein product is CSVAVNTEAFF. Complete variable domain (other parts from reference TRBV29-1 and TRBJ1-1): SAVISQKPSRDICQRGTSLTIQCQVDSQVTMMFWYRQQPGQSLTLIATANQGSEATYESGFVIDKFPISRPNLTFSTLTVSNMSPEDSSIYLCSVAVNTEAFFGQGTRLTVV.

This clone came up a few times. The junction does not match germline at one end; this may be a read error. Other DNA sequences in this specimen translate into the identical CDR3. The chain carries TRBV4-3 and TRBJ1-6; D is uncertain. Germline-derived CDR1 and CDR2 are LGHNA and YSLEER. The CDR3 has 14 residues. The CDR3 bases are TGCGCCAGCAATCCAGGCGCCTATAATTCCCCCCTCCACTTT. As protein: CASNPGAYNSPLHF.

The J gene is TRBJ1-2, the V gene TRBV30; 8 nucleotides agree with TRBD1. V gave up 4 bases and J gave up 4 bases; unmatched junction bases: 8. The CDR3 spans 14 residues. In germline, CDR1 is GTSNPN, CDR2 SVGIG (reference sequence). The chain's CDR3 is CAWNRQGSGYGYTF. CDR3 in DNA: TGTGCCTGGAATAGACAGGGGAGCGGCTATGGCTACACCTTC.

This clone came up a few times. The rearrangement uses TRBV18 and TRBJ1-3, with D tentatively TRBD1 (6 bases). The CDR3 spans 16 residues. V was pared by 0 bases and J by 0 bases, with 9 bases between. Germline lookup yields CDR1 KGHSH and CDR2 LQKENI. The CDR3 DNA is TGTGCCAGCTCACCACCGGGACATAGCTCTGGAAACACCATATATTTT. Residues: CASSPPGHSSGNTIYF.

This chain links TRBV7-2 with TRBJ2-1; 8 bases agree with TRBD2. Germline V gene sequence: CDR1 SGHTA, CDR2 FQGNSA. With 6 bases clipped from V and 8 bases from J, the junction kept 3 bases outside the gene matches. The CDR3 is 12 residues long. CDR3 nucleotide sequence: TGTGCCAGCAGTCGACTAGCGCATGAGCAGTTCTTC. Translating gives CASSRLAHEQFF.